This T cell receptor (beta chain) was recorded in a study of blood T cell repertoires in COVID-19. Study-level background: The origin of the acute and convalescent COVID-19 samples was the United States, Italy and Spain.

The germline CDR1 and CDR2 sequences are KGHSH and LQKENI. V lost 6 bases, J lost 6 bases, and 14 bases lay in between. The CDR3 has 13 amino acids. Seattle cases were enrolled at active infection and followed longitudinally. Assay used: immunoSEQ multiplex PCR; TCRdb lists only in-frame clones, some missing. The data contain around 290,000 clones, approximately 89% of them singletons. The chain uses TRBV18 and TRBJ2-5, with a tentative D call TRBD1 (5 bases). The receptor comes from a woman aged 25 to 45 with COVID-19, enrolled during active disease. The sequencing sample was made of peripheral blood. This chain's CDR3 is CASSVAGPQTQYF. CDR3 DNA sequence: TGTGCCAGCTCGGTTGCAGGGCCCCAGACCCAGTACTTC. The full variable domain, rest sourced from reference TRBV18 and TRBJ2-5, is NAGVMQNPRHLVRRRGQEARLRCSPMKGHSHVYWYRQLPEEGLKFMVYLQKENIIDESGMPKERFSAEFPKEGPSILRIQQVVRGDSAAYFCASSVAGPQTQYFGPGTRLLVL.